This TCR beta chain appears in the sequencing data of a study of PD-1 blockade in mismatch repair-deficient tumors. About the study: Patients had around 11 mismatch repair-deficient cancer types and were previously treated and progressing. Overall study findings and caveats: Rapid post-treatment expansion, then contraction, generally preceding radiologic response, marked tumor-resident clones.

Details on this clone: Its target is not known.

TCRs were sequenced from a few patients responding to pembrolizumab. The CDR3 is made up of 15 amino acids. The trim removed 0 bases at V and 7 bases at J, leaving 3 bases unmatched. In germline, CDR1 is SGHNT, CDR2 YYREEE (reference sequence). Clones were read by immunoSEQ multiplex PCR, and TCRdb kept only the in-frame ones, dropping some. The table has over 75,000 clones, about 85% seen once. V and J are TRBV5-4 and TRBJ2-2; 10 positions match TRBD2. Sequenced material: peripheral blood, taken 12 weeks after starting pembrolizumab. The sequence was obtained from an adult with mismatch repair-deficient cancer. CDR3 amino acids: CASSLALAGVGELFF. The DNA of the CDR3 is TGTGCCAGCAGCTTGGCTCTAGCGGGAGTCGGGGAGCTGTTTTTT.